Given below is one T cell receptor beta chain in context. Its target is not known. In the PCR, 60 Vbeta and 13 Jbeta primers were used. The assay was immunoSEQ multiplex PCR, and TCRdb's table has in-frame clones only and misses some. The table lists about 160,000 clones, 70% to 80% of them singletons. V shed 4 bases and J shed 5 bases, with 12 bases lying between them. Per germline, CDR1 SGHDT and CDR2 YYEEEE. The CDR3 has 13 residues. This sample was included in a study of cytomegalovirus exposure and HLA in healthy donors. Study findings and constraints: TCR beta V- and J-gene trimming, according to a later analysis, was linked to a missense DCLRE1C variant. Later analysis reportedly placed an Asian-associated ancestry cluster below the roughly 700-donor mean in N-insertions.

The material sequenced was PBMCs. The chain has TRBV5-6 and TRBJ2-5, with D possibly matching TRBD1 (5 bases). The TCR comes from a middle-aged man in good health and CMV-seronegative. The CDR3 bases are TGTGCCAGCAGCATGACAGATTTGGAGACCCAGTACTTC. Translated, it gives CASSMTDLETQYF.